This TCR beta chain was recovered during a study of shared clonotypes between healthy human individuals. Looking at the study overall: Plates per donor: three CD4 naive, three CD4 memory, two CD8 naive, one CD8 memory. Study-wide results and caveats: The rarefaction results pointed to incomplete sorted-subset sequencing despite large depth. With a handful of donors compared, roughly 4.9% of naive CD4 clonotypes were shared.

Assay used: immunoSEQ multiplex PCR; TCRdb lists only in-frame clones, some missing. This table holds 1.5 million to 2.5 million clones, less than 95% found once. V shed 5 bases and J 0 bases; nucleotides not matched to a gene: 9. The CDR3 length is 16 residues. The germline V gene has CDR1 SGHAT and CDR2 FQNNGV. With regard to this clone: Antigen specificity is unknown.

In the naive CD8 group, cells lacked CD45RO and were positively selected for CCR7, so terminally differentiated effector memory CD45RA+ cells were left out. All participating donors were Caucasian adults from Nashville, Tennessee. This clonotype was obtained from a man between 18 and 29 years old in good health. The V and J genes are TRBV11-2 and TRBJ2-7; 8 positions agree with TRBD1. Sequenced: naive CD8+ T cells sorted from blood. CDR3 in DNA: TGTGCCAGCAGCCCGGGGACAGGCTCGAGCTCCTACGAGCAGTACTTC. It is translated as CASSPGTGSSSYEQYF.